This is a list of T cell receptor beta chains from one sample in a study of T cell changes during pregnancy in multiple sclerosis. Sequencing was performed with immunoSEQ multiplex PCR; in TCRdb, only in-frame clones are kept and a portion is missing. The table records about 38,000 clones, about 91% of them present only once. The specimen was CD8+ T cells from peripheral blood mononuclear cells, collected after pregnancy. These receptors all come from a female donor with multiple sclerosis, enrolled in a pregnancy study. Each CDR3 is given with its conserved first and last residue. Fields, in order: D gene, J gene, clone size, V gene, CDR3 DNA, CDR3 protein. D genes are given only for firm matches. Some rows mark clone size as missing; the rest say once, few, many or name a class of expanded clone.

NA | TRBJ2-1 | NA | TRBV19 | TGTGCCAGTAGTATAGCACCCCGGGGTAATGAGCAGTTCTTC | CASSIAPRGNEQFF
NA | TRBJ1-3 | NA | TRBV28 | TGTGCCAGCAGTCCCGCCAGCTCTGGAAACACCATATATTTT | CASSPASSGNTIYF
NA | TRBJ1-5 | NA | TRBV27 | TGTGCCAGCAGTTTATCGAGGAGGCGGGGAGAGCCCCAGCATTTT | CASSLSRRRGEPQHF
NA | TRBJ1-1 | NA | TRBV5-8 | TGTGCCAGCTATCGGGTGGGGGCATGGACTGAAGCTTTCTTT | CASYRVGAWTEAFF
NA | TRBJ1-1 | NA | TRBV10-2 | TGCGCCAGCAGCGCGGACGGAGGGGAAGCTTTCTTT | CASSADGGEAFF
TRBD1 | TRBJ1-5 | NA | TRBV7-9 | TGTGCCAGCAGCCACCACGGACAGGGACCCAATCAGCCCCAGCATTTT | CASSHHGQGPNQPQHF
NA | TRBJ2-1 | NA | TRBV19 | TGTGCCAGTAGCTTCAATAGCGGCAATGAGCAGTTCTTC | CASSFNSGNEQFF
NA | TRBJ2-7 | NA | TRBV14 | TGTGCCAGCAGCCAACCAACTAGCACGCGGTACGAGCAGTACTTC | CASSQPTSTRYEQYF
TRBD1 | TRBJ1-1 | NA | TRBV29-1 | TGCAGCGTTGACAGGGGGCGCATAGGTGAAGCTTTCTTT | CSVDRGRIGEAFF
TRBD1 | TRBJ2-7 | NA | TRBV5-4 | TGTGCCAGCAGTCGGGACAGGGGGACCCACGAGCAGTACTTC | CASSRDRGTHEQYF
TRBD1 | TRBJ2-2 | NA | TRBV7-3 | TGTGCCAGCAGCAACCAGGCAGGGGGCTACACCGGGGAGCTGTTTTTT | CASSNQAGGYTGELFF
TRBD1 | TRBJ2-3 | few | TRBV5-1 | TGCGCCAGCAGCTCGGGACAGGGTAGCACAGATACGCAGTATTTT | CASSSGQGSTDTQYF
TRBD1 | TRBJ1-1 | once | TRBV10-3 | TGTGCCATTTCTGAAACAGGGGGCACTGAAGCTTTCTTT | CAISETGGTEAFF
NA | TRBJ2-7 | NA | TRBV13 | TGTGCCAGCAGCCCCACGAGGAGGACCCACGAGCAGTACTTC | CASSPTRRTHEQYF
NA | TRBJ1-1 | NA | TRBV7-2 | TGTGCCAGCAGCTCACCGGGCCCTCGGAGGTTGGTGAACACTGAAGCTTTCTTT | CASSSPGPRRLVNTEAFF
NA | TRBJ1-4 | NA | TRBV7-9 | TGTGCCAGCGAACAGGGCGATGAAAAACTGTTTTTT | CASEQGDEKLFF
TRBD1 | TRBJ2-1 | NA | TRBV5-1 | TGCGCCAGCAGCTTCCGGATTGGACAGGGCGATGAGCAGTTCTTC | CASSFRIGQGDEQFF
NA | TRBJ1-1 | NA | TRBV27 | TGTGCCAGCAGTTTATCGGGGGGATGGACTGAAGCTTTCTTT | CASSLSGGWTEAFF
NA | TRBJ1-2 | NA | TRBV4-1 | TGCGCCAGCAGCCAAGAGAGGTGGAGGTTGGAAGGCTACACCTTC | CASSQERWRLEGYTF
NA | TRBJ2-7 | NA | TRBV11-2 | TGTGCCAGCAGCTTAGATACGATGGCTCTGCCCTACGAGCAGTACTTC | CASSLDTMALPYEQYF
TRBD1 | TRBJ1-1 | NA | TRBV28 | TGTGCCACCATATCCTGGGACAGGGGGCCCCTTTCGAACACTGAAGCTTTCTTT | CATISWDRGPLSNTEAFF
NA | TRBJ1-1 | NA | TRBV27 | TGTGCCAGCAGTTTTGGGAGGGAGAACACTGAAGCTTTCTTT | CASSFGRENTEAFF
NA | TRBJ1-6 | few | TRBV9 | TGTGCCAGCAGTCGAGAGGCAGGGTCGACCTATAATTCACCCCTCCACTTT | CASSREAGSTYNSPLHF
NA | TRBJ1-1 | NA | TRBV27 | TGTGCCAGCAGTTTAAGGGGAAGCACTGAAGCTTTCTTT | CASSLRGSTEAFF
TRBD1 | TRBJ2-7 | NA | TRBV27 | TGTGCCAGCAGCAGGGGACAGGGCCTCTACGAGCAGTACTTC | CASSRGQGLYEQYF
NA | TRBJ1-5 | once | TRBV2 | TGTGCCAGCAGCGCATACCTCCAGGAGCCCCAGCATTTT | CASSAYLQEPQHF
TRBD1 | TRBJ1-1 | NA | TRBV2 | TGTGCCAGCAGTGAGCAGGGGGCTATGAACACTGAAGCTTTCTTT | CASSEQGAMNTEAFF
TRBD1 | TRBJ1-2 | NA | TRBV9 | TGTGCCAGCAGCGTAGCGCGGACAGGGAACTATGGCTACACCTTC | CASSVARTGNYGYTF
TRBD1 | TRBJ1-1 | NA | TRBV7-8 | TGTGCCAGCAGCTCTGGACAGGCGGCGAAAGGAGCTTTCTTT | CASSSGQAAKGAFF
TRBD2 | TRBJ2-3 | NA | TRBV10-3 | TGTGCCATCAGGACCGGGACTAGCGGACCAGATACGCAGTATTTT | CAIRTGTSGPDTQYF
NA | TRBJ1-4 | NA | TRBV30 | TGTGCCTGGAGATCACAGGCACTTCCAGGTGAAAAACTGTTTTTT | CAWRSQALPGEKLFF
NA | TRBJ2-3 | NA | TRBV5-1 | TGCGCCAGCAGCTTGGAAGGGGGTAGCACAGATACGCAGTATTTT | CASSLEGGSTDTQYF
TRBD1 | TRBJ1-1 | NA | TRBV7-9 | TGTGCCAGCAGCCCTCCGGGACAGGGGCCCGCCGCTGAAGCTTTCTTT | CASSPPGQGPAAEAFF
TRBD1 | TRBJ2-3 | NA | TRBV7-2 | TGTGCCACCCTTAGATCGGACAGGGGGAAGTATTTT | CATLRSDRGKYF
TRBD1 | TRBJ2-7 | NA | TRBV2 | TGTGCCAGCAGTGAGGGGGACAGTACCTACGAGCAGTACTTC | CASSEGDSTYEQYF
NA | TRBJ2-7 | NA | TRBV20-1 | TGCAGTGCTAGTGACAGGCGCGAGCAGTACTTC | CSASDRREQYF
NA | TRBJ2-1 | once | TRBV7-9 | TGTGCCAGCAGCTTAGGGCTCGCGGGGTACAATGAGCAGTTCTTC | CASSLGLAGYNEQFF
NA | TRBJ1-2 | NA | TRBV4-1 | TGCGCCAGCAGCCAAGATAAGGCCACAGGACCATATGGCTACACCTTC | CASSQDKATGPYGYTF
NA | TRBJ2-5 | NA | TRBV6-1 | TGTGCCAGCAGGGATAACAGGGTGGGAGAGACCCAGTACTTC | CASRDNRVGETQYF
NA | TRBJ2-7 | NA | TRBV10-2 | TGCGCCAGCAGTGCTTTAGTGGAGGACGAGCAGTACTTC | CASSALVEDEQYF
NA | TRBJ2-1 | NA | TRBV27 | TGTGCCAGCAGTACCCCCAGGGGTTCGTGGAATGAGCAGTTCTTC | CASSTPRGSWNEQFF
NA | TRBJ1-4 | few | TRBV6-1 | TGTGCCAGCAGTGAGTCCCAGGGAGGGACTAGGTTGAAACTGTTTTTT | CASSESQGGTRLKLFF
TRBD2 | TRBJ2-1 | NA | TRBV4-2 | TGTGCCAGCAGCCCCAGTGGGGCTAGCGGGAGGGTGTACAATGAGCAGTTCTTC | CASSPSGASGRVYNEQFF
TRBD2 | TRBJ2-7 | once | TRBV7-9 | TGTGCCAGCAGCCCACCTAGCGGGGGAGAATACGAGCAGTACTTC | CASSPPSGGEYEQYF
NA | TRBJ1-1 | NA | TRBV5-1 | TGCGCCAGCAGCTTAAGCCCGGAGGGGACTGAAGCTTTCTTT | CASSLSPEGTEAFF
TRBD1 | TRBJ2-7 | few | TRBV15 | TGTGCCACCAGCGGGGGACAGCCTGCCTACGAGCAGTACTTC | CATSGGQPAYEQYF
TRBD1 | TRBJ2-7 | NA | TRBV9 | TGTGCCAGCAGCGTAGCAGGGACAGGGGTCGAGCAGTACTTC | CASSVAGTGVEQYF
TRBD2 | TRBJ2-5 | NA | TRBV7-2 | TGTGCCAGCAGCTTCTCAGCGGGAGCTCTAGGAGAGACCCAGTACTTC | CASSFSAGALGETQYF
NA | TRBJ1-2 | few | TRBV5-1 | TGCGCCAGCAGCCCCCCAGGGATCTCCTATGGCTACACCTTC | CASSPPGISYGYTF
TRBD2 | TRBJ2-2 | NA | TRBV9 | TGTGCCAGCGGAGGACTAGCCGGCGGGGAGCTGTTTTTT | CASGGLAGGELFF
NA | TRBJ2-2 | NA | TRBV11-1 | TGTGCCAGCAGCCCCCCCCGTCTAGACCTGGCCGGGGAGCTGTTTTTT | CASSPPRLDLAGELFF
NA | TRBJ1-1 | NA | TRBV5-6 | TGTGCCAGCAGCATATCACAGGGCCCTGAAGCTTTCTTT | CASSISQGPEAFF
TRBD1 | TRBJ1-2 | NA | TRBV7-8 | TGTGCCAGCAGCTTATTAACAGGGGGATACTATGGCTACACCTTC | CASSLLTGGYYGYTF
TRBD1 | TRBJ1-3 | NA | TRBV19 | TGTGCCAGTAGGCCAGGGGGTGGAAACACCATATATTTT | CASRPGGGNTIYF
TRBD1 | TRBJ1-1 | NA | TRBV6-6 | TGTGCCAGCAGTTACGTGAGGGGGCGCATGAACACTGAAGCTTTCTTT | CASSYVRGRMNTEAFF